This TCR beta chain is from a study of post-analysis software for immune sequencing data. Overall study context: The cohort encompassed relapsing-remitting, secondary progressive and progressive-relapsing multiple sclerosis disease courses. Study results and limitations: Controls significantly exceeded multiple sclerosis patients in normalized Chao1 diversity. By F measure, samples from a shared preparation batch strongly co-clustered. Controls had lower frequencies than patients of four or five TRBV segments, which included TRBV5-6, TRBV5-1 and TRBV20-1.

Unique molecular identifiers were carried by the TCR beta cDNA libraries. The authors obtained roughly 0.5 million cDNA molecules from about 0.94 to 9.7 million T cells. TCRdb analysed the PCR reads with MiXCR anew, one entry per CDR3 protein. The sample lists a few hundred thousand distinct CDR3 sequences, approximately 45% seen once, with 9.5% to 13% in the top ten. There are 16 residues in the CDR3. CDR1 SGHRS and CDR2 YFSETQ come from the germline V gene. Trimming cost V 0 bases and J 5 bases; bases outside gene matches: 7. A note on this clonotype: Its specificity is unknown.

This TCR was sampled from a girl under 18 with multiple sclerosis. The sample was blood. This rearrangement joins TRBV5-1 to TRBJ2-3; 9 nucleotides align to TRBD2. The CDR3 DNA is TGCGCCAGCAGCTTGGAAGTAGCGGGAGTAGAAGATACGCAGTATTTT. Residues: CASSLEVAGVEDTQYF.